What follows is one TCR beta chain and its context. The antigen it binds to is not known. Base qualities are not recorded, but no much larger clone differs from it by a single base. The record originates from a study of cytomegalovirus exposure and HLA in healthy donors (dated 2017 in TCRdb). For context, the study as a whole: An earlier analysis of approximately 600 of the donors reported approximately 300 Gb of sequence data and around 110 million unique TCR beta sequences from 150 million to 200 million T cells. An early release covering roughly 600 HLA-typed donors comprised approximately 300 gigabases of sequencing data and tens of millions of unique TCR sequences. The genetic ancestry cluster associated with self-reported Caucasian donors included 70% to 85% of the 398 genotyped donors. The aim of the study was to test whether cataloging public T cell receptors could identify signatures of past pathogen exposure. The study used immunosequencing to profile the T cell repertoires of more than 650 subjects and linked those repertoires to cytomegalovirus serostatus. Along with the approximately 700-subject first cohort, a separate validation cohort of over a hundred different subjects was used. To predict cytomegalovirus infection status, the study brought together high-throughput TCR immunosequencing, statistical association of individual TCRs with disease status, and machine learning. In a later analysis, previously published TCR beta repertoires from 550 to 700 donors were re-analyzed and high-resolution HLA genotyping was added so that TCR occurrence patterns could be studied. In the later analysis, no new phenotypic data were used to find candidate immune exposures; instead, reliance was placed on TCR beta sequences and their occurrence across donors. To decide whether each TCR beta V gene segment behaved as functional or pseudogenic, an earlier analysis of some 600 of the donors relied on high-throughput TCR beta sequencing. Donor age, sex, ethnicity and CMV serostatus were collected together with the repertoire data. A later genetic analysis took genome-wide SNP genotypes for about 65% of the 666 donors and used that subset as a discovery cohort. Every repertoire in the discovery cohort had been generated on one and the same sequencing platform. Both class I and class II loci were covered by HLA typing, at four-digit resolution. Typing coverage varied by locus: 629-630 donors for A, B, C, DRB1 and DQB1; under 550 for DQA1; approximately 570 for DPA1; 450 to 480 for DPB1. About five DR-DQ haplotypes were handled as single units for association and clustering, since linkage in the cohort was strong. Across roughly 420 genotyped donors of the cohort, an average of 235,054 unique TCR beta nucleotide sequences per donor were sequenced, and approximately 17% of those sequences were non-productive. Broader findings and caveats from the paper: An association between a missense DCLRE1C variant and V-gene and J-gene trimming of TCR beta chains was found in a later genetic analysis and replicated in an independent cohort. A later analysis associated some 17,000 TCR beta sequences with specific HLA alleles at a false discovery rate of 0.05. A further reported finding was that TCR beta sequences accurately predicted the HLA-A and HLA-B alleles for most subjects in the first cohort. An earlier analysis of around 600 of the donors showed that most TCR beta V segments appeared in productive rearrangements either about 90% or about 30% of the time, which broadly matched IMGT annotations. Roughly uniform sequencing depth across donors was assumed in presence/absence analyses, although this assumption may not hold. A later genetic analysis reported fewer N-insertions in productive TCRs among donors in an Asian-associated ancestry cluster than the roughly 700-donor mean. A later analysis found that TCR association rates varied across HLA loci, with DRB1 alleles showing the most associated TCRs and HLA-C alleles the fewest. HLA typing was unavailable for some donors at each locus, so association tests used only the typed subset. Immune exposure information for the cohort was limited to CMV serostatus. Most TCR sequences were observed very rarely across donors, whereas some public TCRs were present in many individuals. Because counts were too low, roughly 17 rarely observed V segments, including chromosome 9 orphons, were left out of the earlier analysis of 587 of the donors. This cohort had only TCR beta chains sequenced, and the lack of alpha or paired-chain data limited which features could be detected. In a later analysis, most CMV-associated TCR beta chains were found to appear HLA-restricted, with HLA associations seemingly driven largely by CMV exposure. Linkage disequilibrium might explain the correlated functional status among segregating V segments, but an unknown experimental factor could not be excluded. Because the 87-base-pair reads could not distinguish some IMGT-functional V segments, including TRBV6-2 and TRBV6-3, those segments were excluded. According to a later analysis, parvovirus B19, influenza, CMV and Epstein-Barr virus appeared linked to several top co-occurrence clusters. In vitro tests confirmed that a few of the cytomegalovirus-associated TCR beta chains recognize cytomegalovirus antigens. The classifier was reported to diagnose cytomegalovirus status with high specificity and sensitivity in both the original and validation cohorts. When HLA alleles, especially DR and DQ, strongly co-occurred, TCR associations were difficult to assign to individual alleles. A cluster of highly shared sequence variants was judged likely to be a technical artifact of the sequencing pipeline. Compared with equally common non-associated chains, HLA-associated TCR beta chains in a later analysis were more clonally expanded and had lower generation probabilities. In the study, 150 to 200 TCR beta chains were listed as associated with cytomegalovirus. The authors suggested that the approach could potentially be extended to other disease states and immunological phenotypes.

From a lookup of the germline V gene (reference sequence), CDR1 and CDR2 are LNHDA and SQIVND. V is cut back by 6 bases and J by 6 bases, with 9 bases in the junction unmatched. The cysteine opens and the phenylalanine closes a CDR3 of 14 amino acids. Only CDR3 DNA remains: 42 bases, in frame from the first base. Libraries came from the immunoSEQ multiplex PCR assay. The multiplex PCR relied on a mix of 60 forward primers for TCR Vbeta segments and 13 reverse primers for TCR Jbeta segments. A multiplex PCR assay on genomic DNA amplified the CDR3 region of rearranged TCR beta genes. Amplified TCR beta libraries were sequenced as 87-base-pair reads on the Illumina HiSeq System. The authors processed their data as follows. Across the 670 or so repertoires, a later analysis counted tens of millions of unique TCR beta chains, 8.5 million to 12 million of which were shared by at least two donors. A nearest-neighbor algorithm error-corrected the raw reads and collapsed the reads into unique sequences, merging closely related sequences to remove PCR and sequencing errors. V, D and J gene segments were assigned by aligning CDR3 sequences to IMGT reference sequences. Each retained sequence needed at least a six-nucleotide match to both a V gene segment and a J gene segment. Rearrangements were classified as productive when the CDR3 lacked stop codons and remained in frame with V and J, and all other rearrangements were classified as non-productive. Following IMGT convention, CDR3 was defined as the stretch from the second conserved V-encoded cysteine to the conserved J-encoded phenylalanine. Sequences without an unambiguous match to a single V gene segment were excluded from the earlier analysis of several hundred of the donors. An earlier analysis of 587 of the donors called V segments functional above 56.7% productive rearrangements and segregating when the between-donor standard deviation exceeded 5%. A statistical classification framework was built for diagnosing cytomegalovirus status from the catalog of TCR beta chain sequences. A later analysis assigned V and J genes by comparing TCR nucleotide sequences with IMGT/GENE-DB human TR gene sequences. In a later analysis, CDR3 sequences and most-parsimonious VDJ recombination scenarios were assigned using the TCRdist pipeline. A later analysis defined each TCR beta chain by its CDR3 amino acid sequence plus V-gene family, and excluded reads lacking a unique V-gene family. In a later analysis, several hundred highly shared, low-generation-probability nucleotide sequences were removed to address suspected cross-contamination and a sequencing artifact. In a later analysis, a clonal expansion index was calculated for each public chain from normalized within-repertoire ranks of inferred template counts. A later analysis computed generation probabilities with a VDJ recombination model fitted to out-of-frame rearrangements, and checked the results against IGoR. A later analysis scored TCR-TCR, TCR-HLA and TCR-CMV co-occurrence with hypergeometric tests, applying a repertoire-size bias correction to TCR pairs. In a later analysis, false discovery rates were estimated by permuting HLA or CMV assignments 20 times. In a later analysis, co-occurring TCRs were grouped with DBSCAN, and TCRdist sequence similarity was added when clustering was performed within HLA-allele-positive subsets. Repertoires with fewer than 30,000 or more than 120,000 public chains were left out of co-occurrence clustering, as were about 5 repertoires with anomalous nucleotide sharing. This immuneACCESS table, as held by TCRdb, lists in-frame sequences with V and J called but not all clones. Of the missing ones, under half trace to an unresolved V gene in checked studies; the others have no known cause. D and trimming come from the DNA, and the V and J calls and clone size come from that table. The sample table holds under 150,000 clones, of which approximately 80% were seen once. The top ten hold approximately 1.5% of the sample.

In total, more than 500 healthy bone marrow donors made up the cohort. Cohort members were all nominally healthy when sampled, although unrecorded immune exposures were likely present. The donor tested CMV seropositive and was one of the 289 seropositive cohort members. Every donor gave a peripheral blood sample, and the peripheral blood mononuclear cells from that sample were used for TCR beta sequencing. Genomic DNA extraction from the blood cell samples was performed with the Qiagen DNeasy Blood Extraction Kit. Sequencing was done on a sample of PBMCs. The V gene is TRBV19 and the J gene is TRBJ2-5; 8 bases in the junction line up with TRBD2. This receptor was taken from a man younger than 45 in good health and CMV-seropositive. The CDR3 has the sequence CASSLAGTGKTQYF. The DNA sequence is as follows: TGTGCCAGTAGCCTAGCGGGTACCGGGAAGACCCAGTACTTC.